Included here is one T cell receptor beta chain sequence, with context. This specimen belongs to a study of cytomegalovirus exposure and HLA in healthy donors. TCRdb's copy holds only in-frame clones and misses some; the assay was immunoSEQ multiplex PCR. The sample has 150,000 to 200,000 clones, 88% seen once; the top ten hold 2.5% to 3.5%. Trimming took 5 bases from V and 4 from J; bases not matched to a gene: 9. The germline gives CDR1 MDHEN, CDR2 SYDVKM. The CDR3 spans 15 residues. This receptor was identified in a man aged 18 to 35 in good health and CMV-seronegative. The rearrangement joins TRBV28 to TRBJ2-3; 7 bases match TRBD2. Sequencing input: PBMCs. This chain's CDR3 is CASSPPRESADTQYF. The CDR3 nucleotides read TGTGCCAGCAGTCCCCCGCGGGAGTCAGCAGATACGCAGTATTTT.